The 18 T cell receptor beta chains listed next were all sequenced from one sample in a study of T cell repertoires in cytomegalovirus infection. TCRdb redid the calling of the reads with MiXCR, one entry per CDR3 protein. The sample shows 200,000 to 250,000 distinct CDR3 sequences, about 20% of them seen only once. The sequencing sample was made of CD8+ T cells from PBMCs. The source of these receptors is a human donor in good health (CMV status not recorded). Some clones in this sample may be carry-over from other donors' samples.

This clonotype occurred many times. J is TRBJ2-1 and V is TRBV7-2; possibly TRBD2 for D (5 bases). V was cut by 1 base and J by 7 bases, with 14 bases left in between. There are 15 residues in the CDR3. Germline-derived CDR1 and CDR2 are SGHTA and FQGNSA. The CDR3 loop reads CASSLDRRWRNEQFF. CDR3 DNA: TGTGCCAGCAGCTTAGACAGACGCTGGAGGAATGAGCAGTTCTTC.

At least ten counts were recorded for this clonotype. The chain links TRBV28 to TRBJ1-1; D uncertain. This CDR3 is 15 amino acids long. The V end was cut by 6 bases, the J end by 1 base, with 15 bases between. CDR1 is MDHEN, CDR2 SYDVKM, per germline. The CDR3 sequence is CASSLFGFGNTEAFF. The DNA of the CDR3 is TGTGCCAGCAGCCTTTTTGGCTTTGGGAACACTGAAGCTTTCTTT.

The CDR3: CASNFPSKGGSYNEQFF. Written as DNA, the CDR3 is TGTGCCAGCAATTTCCCAAGTAAGGGCGGTTCCTACAATGAGCAGTTCTTC. The J gene is TRBJ2-1, the V gene TRBV28; D remains ambiguous. Looked up from germline, CDR1 is MDHEN and CDR2 is SYDVKM. CDR3 size: 17 residues. Trimming removed 7 bases at V and 1 base at J, with 20 bases between.

This sequence joins TRBV28 and TRBJ1-2; TRBD1 matches 8 bases. The CDR3 spans 17 residues. Germline V gene sequence: CDR1 MDHEN, CDR2 SYDVKM. After removal of 4 bases from V and 2 bases from J, the junction contained 12 bases not matched to a gene. CDR3 in amino acids: CASSSDQGARNNYGYTF. The CDR3 region has the DNA TGTGCCAGCAGTTCGGATCAGGGGGCCAGGAACAACTATGGCTACACCTTC.

This clonotype was recorded a few times. The chain is built from TRBV28 and TRBJ1-1; D remains ambiguous. The CDR3 loop spans 14 amino acids. Looked up from germline, CDR1 is MDHEN and CDR2 is SYDVKM. With 5 bases removed from V and 4 bases from J, the gap between germline ends came to 14 bases. The CDR3 nucleotides read TGTGCCAGCAGTCCCCTTGGACCACGCACTGAAGCTTTCTTT. Translation gives CASSPLGPRTEAFF.

This clonotype was detected ten times or more. J is TRBJ1-2 and V is TRBV7-9, with D possibly matching TRBD1 (6 bases). V lost 2 bases to trimming and J lost 4 bases, with 20 bases between them. The germline V gene has CDR1 SEHNR and CDR2 FQNEAQ (reference sequence). The CDR3 loop spans 17 amino acids. The CDR3 protein is CASSLTRTADSFYGYTF. Written as DNA, the CDR3 is TGTGCCAGCAGCTTAACTCGGACAGCTGACAGCTTCTATGGCTACACCTTC.

The rearrangement joins TRBV5-5 to TRBJ2-5; D might be TRBD1 or TRBD2, each matching 5 bases. CDR3 size: 14 residues. Trimming took off 4 bases at V and 1 base at J, with 11 bases between the two ends. CDR1 and CDR2 from the germline V gene are SGHKS and YYEKEE (reference sequence). The CDR3 sequence is CASSTPGSQETQYF. Written as DNA, the CDR3 is TGTGCCAGCAGCACCCCAGGGAGCCAAGAGACCCAGTACTTC.

This chain connects TRBV7-3 to TRBJ2-6; D is uncertain. The CDR3 is 14 amino acids. CDR1 is SGHTA, CDR2 FQGTGA, per germline. The V end was cut by 5 bases, the J end by 4 bases, with 9 bases between. Here the CDR3 reads CASSPSDGANVLTF. CDR3 in DNA: TGTGCCAGCAGCCCCTCCGACGGGGCCAACGTCCTGACTTTC.

This chain links TRBV20-1 with TRBJ2-7, with D hard to call. This CDR3 contains 13 residues. In germline, CDR1 is DFQATT, CDR2 SNEGSKA (reference sequence). Trimming removed 0 bases at V and 3 bases at J, with 9 bases between. This CDR3 reads CSAREEVSYEQYF. As DNA, the CDR3 is TGCAGTGCTAGAGAAGAGGTCAGCTACGAGCAGTACTTC.

This clonotype was counted a few times. The rearrangement uses TRBV2 and TRBJ2-1; TRBD2 aligns across 9 bases. Germline V gives CDR1 SNHLY, CDR2 FYNNEI. The V segment lost 8 bases and the J segment 10 bases; nucleotides outside the gene matches: 12. This CDR3 contains 14 residues. The CDR3 nucleotides read TGTGCCAGCTTCCGACTAGCGGCCAGGGGCGAGCAGTTCTTC. Encoded protein: CASFRLAARGEQFF.

The chain links TRBV28 to TRBJ2-7; 9 bases fit TRBD1. The V segment lost 5 bases and the J segment 7 bases; nucleotides outside the gene matches: 3. CDR1 MDHEN and CDR2 SYDVKM come from the germline V gene. The CDR3 spans 12 residues. CDR3 sequence (DNA): TGTGCCAGCAGTGCCGGGACAGGGGAGCAGTACTTC. It yields the protein CASSAGTGEQYF.

Regarding this clonotype: A single base separates this from a much larger clone, so it may be a read error. The rearrangement joins TRBV20-1 to TRBJ1-1; D unclear. Germline V gene data show CDR1 as DFQATT and CDR2 as SNEGSKA (reference sequence). Trimming removed 3 bases at V and 4 bases at J, with 9 bases between. The CDR3 covers 12 residues. The CDR3 sequence is CSASVSGTEAFF. The CDR3 coding sequence is TGCAGTGCTAGTGTTTCGGGCACTGAAGCTTTCTTT.

This clonotype was picked up many times. V and J are TRBV7-8 and TRBJ1-1; no definite D call. Looked up from germline, CDR1 is SGHVS and CDR2 is FQNEAQ. The V end lost 1 base, the J end lost 4 bases, and 13 bases lay between the germline ends. The CDR3 totals 15 residues. The CDR3 nucleotides read TGTGCCAGCAGCTTAGTCACGGGTCGAGGCACTGAAGCTTTCTTT. Amino acid sequence: CASSLVTGRGTEAFF.

The chain is built from TRBV4-3 and TRBJ1-3; tentative D call: TRBD1 (5 bases). The CDR3 consists of 16 residues. Germline values: CDR1 LGHNA, CDR2 YSLEER. Trimming pared 4 bases from V and 0 bases from J, leaving 13 bases between. For the CDR3, the DNA is TGCGCCAGCAGCCTTCTATGGGGGGACTCTGGAAACACCATATATTTT. This gives the protein CASSLLWGDSGNTIYF.

The chain is built from TRBV12-3 or TRBV12-4 and TRBJ2-1; 12 bases match TRBD2. V was pared by 2 bases and J by 6 bases, with 8 bases of the junction left unmatched. This CDR3 is built from 17 residues. The CDR3 DNA follows: TGTGCCAGCAGTTTACAGGCTAGCGGGGGGGCCCTCAATGAGCAGTTCTTC. Translating it yields CASSLQASGGALNEQFF.

The chain uses TRBV20-1 and TRBJ1-1; D is uncertain. CDR1 is DFQATT and CDR2 is SNEGSKA in the germline V gene (reference sequence). CDR3 size: 12 residues. Trimming removed 0 bases at V and 9 bases at J, with 11 bases between. The CDR3, as DNA: TGCAGTGCTAGAGATCTAAAGGGAAAAGCTTTCTTT. Translating gives CSARDLKGKAFF.

This clonotype was observed a few times. This sequence joins TRBV14 and TRBJ1-1, with TRBD1 matching 8 bases. Germline trimming cut 0 bases from V and 4 bases from J; bases unmatched to any gene: 13. Germline V gene sequence: CDR1 SGHDN, CDR2 FVKESK. The CDR3 spans 18 residues. Written as DNA, the CDR3 is TGTGCCAGCAGCCAAGAAGACACGGGCACAGGGGGAGGCACTGAAGCTTTCTTT. Its protein product is CASSQEDTGTGGGTEAFF.

The table lists this clonotype with a few counts. The chain links TRBV4-1 to TRBJ2-2; D gene ambiguous. V was cut by 2 bases and J by 5 bases, with 6 bases left in between. Germline V gene data show CDR1 as MGHRA and CDR2 as YSYEKL. This CDR3 is built from 13 residues. Written as DNA, the CDR3 is TGCGCCAGCAGCCAAATGGGAACCGGGGAGCTGTTTTTT. This codes for CASSQMGTGELFF.